Listed below are T cell receptor beta chains from one sample, sequenced in a study of blood T cell repertoires in COVID-19. Sequencing used immunoSEQ multiplex PCR; TCRdb keeps in-frame clones, though not all of them. This sample has about 71,000 clones; about nine tenths occur once, and the top ten carry approximately 1.9%. The source material was peripheral blood. The receptors here all came from a man aged 30-40 years with acute or convalescent COVID-19. The CDR3 runs from the conserved cysteine through the conserved F or W. The D gene is left open where the match is weak. Clone size, where shown, is once, few, many, or a class for clones that have expanded.

>once|TRBV13|TRBJ1-1|TRBD1
TGTGCCAGCAGTTCGACCTTCGGGACAGGGTTAACTGAAGCTTTCTTT
CASSSTFGTGLTEAFF
>.|TRBV30|TRBJ2-1|TRBD2
TGTGCCTGGAGTGTAGGTGGAAGCGGGAGGACGTACTCCTACAATGAGCAGTTCTTC
CAWSVGGSGRTYSYNEQFF
>.|TRBV6-2/TRBV6-3|TRBJ2-3|.
TGTGCCAGCAGCTCCCCTTGGACTCGCACAGATACGCAGTATTTT
CASSSPWTRTDTQYF
>.|TRBV6-2/TRBV6-3|TRBJ2-1|TRBD2
TGTGCCAGCAGTTATGGACTAGCGGGAGACCGGCAGTTCTTC
CASSYGLAGDRQFF
>.|TRBV30|TRBJ1-6|.
TGTGCCTGGAGTGTCTTGGGCCGGGGAGCCCTCCACTTT
CAWSVLGRGALHF
>.|TRBV7-2|TRBJ1-5|.
TGTGCCAGCAGCTTACGGGGAGGTGGCAATCAGCCCCAGCATTTT
CASSLRGGGNQPQHF
>.|TRBV2|TRBJ1-2|.
TGTGCCAGCAGACGTCCGGAGTTCAACTATGGCTACACCTTC
CASRRPEFNYGYTF
>.|TRBV5-1|TRBJ1-4|TRBD1
TGCGCCAGCGGGGTCGGGACAGGGGATGAAAAACTGTTTTTT
CASGVGTGDEKLFF
>.|TRBV10-2|TRBJ1-1|.
TGCGCCAGCAGTCTCACTTTGAACACTGAAGCTTTCTTT
CASSLTLNTEAFF
>.|TRBV3-1/TRBV3-2|TRBJ1-1|.
TGTGCCAGCAGCCAAGAGGGCTTGAACACTGAAGCTTTCTTT
CASSQEGLNTEAFF
>.|TRBV5-8|TRBJ2-3|.
TGTGCCAGCAGCTTGAAGGGGGGGACCACAGATACGCAGTATTTT
CASSLKGGTTDTQYF
>once|TRBV9|TRBJ2-1|TRBD2
TGTGCCAGCAGCGCCACTAGCGGGAGTAATGAGCAGTTCTTC
CASSATSGSNEQFF
>few|TRBV5-1|TRBJ1-2|.
TGCGCCAGCAGCTTCACCGGGTCTACTAATTGGGATGGCTACACCTTC
CASSFTGSTNWDGYTF
>.|TRBV19|TRBJ1-1|TRBD1
TGTGCCAGTAGTATGGGGACAGGGGGGAACACTGAAGCTTTCTTT
CASSMGTGGNTEAFF
>.|TRBV18|TRBJ2-5|TRBD1
TGTGCCAGCTCACCACTCTTTCAGGGGGCTAGGGAGACCCAGTACTTC
CASSPLFQGARETQYF
>.|TRBV13|TRBJ1-2|.
TGTGCCAGCAGCCGCCGGGTCCTAGCTAACTATGGCTACACCTTC
CASSRRVLANYGYTF
>.|TRBV27|TRBJ2-7|TRBD1
TGTGCCAGCGACCCCACAGGGGGTGGCTACGAGCAGTACTTC
CASDPTGGGYEQYF
>.|TRBV27|TRBJ2-1|TRBD2
TGTGCCAGCAGTTTTCTAGCGGGAGGGCCTCCCTACAATGAGCAGTTCTTC
CASSFLAGGPPYNEQFF
>.|TRBV9|TRBJ1-4|.
TGTGCCAGCAGCCGCACAGGGTCCAGGGGTGAAAAACTGTTTTTT
CASSRTGSRGEKLFF
>.|TRBV6-2/TRBV6-3|TRBJ1-2|.
TGTGCCAGCAGCACAAACGCCGGCGGGGCCGTTAACTATGGCTACACCTTC
CASSTNAGGAVNYGYTF
>.|TRBV19|TRBJ2-2|.
TGTGCCAGTAGTATCTTTCTGAAGGGAGTCAACACCGGGGAGCTGTTTTTT
CASSIFLKGVNTGELFF
>.|TRBV5-4|TRBJ1-1|.
TGTGCCAGCAGGGGGGGAGTCGACACTGAAGCTTTCTTT
CASRGGVDTEAFF
>.|TRBV2|TRBJ1-4|.
TGTGCCAGCAGTGAAGCGCGGAGGGGAGAAAAACTGTTTTTT
CASSEARRGEKLFF
>.|TRBV3-1/TRBV3-2|TRBJ2-7|.
TGTGCCAGCAGCCAAGGACCCACAGGGTTGGGTTACGAGCAGTACTTC
CASSQGPTGLGYEQYF
>.|TRBV10-2|TRBJ1-4|TRBD1
TGCGCCAGCAGGAATCCCGGGACAGGGGATGAAAAACTGTTTTTT
CASRNPGTGDEKLFF
>.|TRBV24-1|TRBJ2-3|TRBD1
TGTGCCACCAGTGAACGACAGGGGGGCACAGATACGCAGTATTTT
CATSERQGGTDTQYF
>.|TRBV12-5|TRBJ2-5|.
TGTGCTAGTGGTTTCAACACCGTGAGGGAGACCCAGTACTTC
CASGFNTVRETQYF
>.|TRBV7-9|TRBJ1-3|.
TGTGCCAGCAGATCAACTAGCTCTGGAAACACCATATATTTT
CASRSTSSGNTIYF
>.|TRBV5-1|TRBJ1-2|.
TGCGCCAGCAGTTTTACAACGGGTCCCTACTCCTATGGCTACACCTTC
CASSFTTGPYSYGYTF
>.|TRBV2|TRBJ2-2|.
TGTGCCAGCAGTGAAGCGGGCAGGGTGGGGGAGCTGTTTTTT
CASSEAGRVGELFF
>.|TRBV5-6|TRBJ1-2|TRBD1
TGTGCCAGCAGCCCAGCCGGGACAGACTATGGCTACACCTTC
CASSPAGTDYGYTF
>.|TRBV5-5|TRBJ1-4|TRBD1
TGTGCCAGCAGCTCACAGGGGACTAATGAAAAACTGTTTTTT
CASSSQGTNEKLFF
>.|TRBV29-1|TRBJ2-1|TRBD1
TGCAGCGTTGAATGGTGGACAGGGGGAGGCAATGAGCAGTTCTTC
CSVEWWTGGGNEQFF
>.|TRBV18|TRBJ1-1|TRBD1
TGTGCCAGCTCACCTAATACAGGGGTATTGAACACTGAAGCTTTCTTT
CASSPNTGVLNTEAFF
>.|TRBV20-1|TRBJ1-5|.
TGCAGTGCCGCGGGCAATCAGCCCCAGCATTTT
CSAAGNQPQHF
>.|TRBV19|TRBJ1-2|TRBD1
TGTGCCAGTAGTCCACAGGGGGCTATTTATGGCTACACCTTC
CASSPQGAIYGYTF
>.|TRBV5-1|TRBJ2-1|.
TGCGCCAGCAGCTTGACAGCAGGTTTTTACAATGAGCAGTTCTTC
CASSLTAGFYNEQFF
>.|TRBV7-9|TRBJ1-1|.
TGTGCCAGCAGCCCTGAGAGAGGGCCGCTCACTGAAGCTTTCTTT
CASSPERGPLTEAFF
>.|TRBV6-2/TRBV6-3|TRBJ2-1|.
TGTGCCAGCAGTTACTCTCCGGGAGCAGGCAATGAGCAGTTCTTC
CASSYSPGAGNEQFF
>.|TRBV3-1/TRBV3-2|TRBJ1-1|.
TGTGCCAGCGGGCAGGTAAACACTGAAGCTTTCTTT
CASGQVNTEAFF
>.|TRBV6-2/TRBV6-3|TRBJ2-6|.
TGTGCCAGCAGTCTCGTGGCCTCTGGGGCCAACGTCCTGACTTTC
CASSLVASGANVLTF
>.|TRBV6-6|TRBJ2-3|TRBD1
TGTGCCAGCAGTTACGACAGGGTTGCAGATACGCAGTATTTT
CASSYDRVADTQYF
>.|TRBV7-9|TRBJ2-1|.
TGTGCCAGCAGCTTAGGGACAGCCAGCTCCTACAATGAGCAGTTCTTC
CASSLGTASSYNEQFF
>.|TRBV7-6|TRBJ1-1|.
TGTGCCAGCTACAACGTGAACACTGAAGCTTTCTTT
CASYNVNTEAFF